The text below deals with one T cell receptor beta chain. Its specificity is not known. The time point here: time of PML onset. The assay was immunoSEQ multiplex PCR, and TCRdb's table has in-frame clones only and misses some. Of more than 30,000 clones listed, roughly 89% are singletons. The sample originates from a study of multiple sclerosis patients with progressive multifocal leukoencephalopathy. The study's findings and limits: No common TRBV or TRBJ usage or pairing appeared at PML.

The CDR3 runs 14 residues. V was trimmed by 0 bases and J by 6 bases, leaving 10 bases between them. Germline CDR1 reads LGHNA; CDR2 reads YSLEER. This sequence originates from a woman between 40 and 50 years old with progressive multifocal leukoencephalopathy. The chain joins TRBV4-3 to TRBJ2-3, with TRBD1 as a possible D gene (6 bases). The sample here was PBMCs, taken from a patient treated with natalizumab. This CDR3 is CASSQEGARDTQYF. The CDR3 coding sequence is TGCGCCAGCAGCCAAGAGGGGGCGCGGGATACGCAGTATTTT.